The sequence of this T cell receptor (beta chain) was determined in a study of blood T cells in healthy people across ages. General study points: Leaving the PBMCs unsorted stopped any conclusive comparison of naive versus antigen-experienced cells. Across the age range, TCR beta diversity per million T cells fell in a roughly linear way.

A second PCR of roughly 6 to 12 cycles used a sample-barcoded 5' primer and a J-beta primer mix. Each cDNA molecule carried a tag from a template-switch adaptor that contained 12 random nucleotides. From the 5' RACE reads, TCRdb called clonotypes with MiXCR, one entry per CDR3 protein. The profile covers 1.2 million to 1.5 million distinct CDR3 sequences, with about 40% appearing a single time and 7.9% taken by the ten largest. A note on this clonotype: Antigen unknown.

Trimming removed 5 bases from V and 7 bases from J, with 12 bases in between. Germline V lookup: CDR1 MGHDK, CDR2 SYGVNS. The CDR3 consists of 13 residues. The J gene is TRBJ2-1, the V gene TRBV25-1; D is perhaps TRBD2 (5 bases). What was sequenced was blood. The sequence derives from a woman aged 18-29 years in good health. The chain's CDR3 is CASSRGSVNEQFF. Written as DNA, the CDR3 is TGTGCCAGCAGTCGAGGGTCGGTAAATGAGCAGTTCTTC.